Presented here are 22 T cell receptor beta chains from one specimen sequenced in a study of monozygotic twins with inflammatory bowel disease. Using the 5' RACE reads, TCRdb records one entry per CDR3 protein without DNA. Found here are under 350,000 distinct CDR3 sequences; the top ten clones hold roughly 5.8%. Sequencing input: blood. The origin of the receptors is a human donor with ulcerative colitis or Crohn's disease, or a healthy co-twin of an affected twin (not recorded which).

The chain is built from TRBV4-3 and TRBJ2-3; TCRdb gives TRBD2 as the D gene, but with no DNA this cannot be confirmed. The germline V gene has CDR1 LGHNA and CDR2 YSLEER. CDR3 size: 12 residues. This chain's CDR3 is CASSQGTSTQYF.

V usage is TRBV24-1 and J usage is TRBJ1-5; TCRdb proposes TRBD1, but this gene call is untestable without DNA. CDR3 size: 16 residues. CDR1 is KGHDR and CDR2 is SFDVKD in the germline V gene. CDR3 region: CATSDARRGNNQPQHF.

This chain uses TRBV7-2 with TRBJ1-4; TCRdb names TRBD1, which stays unverified in the absence of DNA. The germline V gene has CDR1 SGHTA and CDR2 FQGNSA. There are 16 residues in the CDR3. The CDR3: CASSSRRDRANEKLFF.

The chain has TRBV18 and TRBJ2-7; TCRdb lists TRBD1, though no DNA is available to test this call. The germline V gene has CDR1 KGHSH and CDR2 LQKENI. The CDR3 totals 17 residues. CDR3 loop: CASSPDGQGTRPYEQYF. Together with reference TRBV18 and TRBJ2-7, the CDR3 gives the full variable domain: NAGVMQNPRHLVRRRGQEARLRCSPMKGHSHVYWYRQLPEEGLKFMVYLQKENIIDESGMPKERFSAEFPKEGPSILRIQQVVRGDSAAYFCASSPDGQGTRPYEQYFGPGTRLTVT.

The chain carries TRBV5-1 and TRBJ1-3. The CDR3 loop spans 13 amino acids. Germline CDR1 reads SGHRS; CDR2 reads YFSETQ. CDR3 residues: CASSQWAGNTIYF.

V gene TRBV29-1 combines with J gene TRBJ2-6; TCRdb returns TRBD1, unconfirmable since there is no DNA. This CDR3 has 13 amino acids. Per the germline V gene, CDR1 is SQVTM and CDR2 is ANQGSEA. The CDR3 sequence is CSATGAGANVLTF.

This sequence joins TRBV7-2 and TRBJ2-2; the D gene TCRdb calls, TRBD1, cannot be checked with no DNA. The germline gives CDR1 SGHTA, CDR2 FQGNSA. CDR3 size: 16 residues. The chain's CDR3 is CASSLVLGARFGELFF.

The chain joins TRBV11-2 to TRBJ1-5; without DNA, the TCRdb call of TRBD1 cannot be checked. The germline gives CDR1 SGHAT, CDR2 FQNNGV. The CDR3 runs to 16 residues. The CDR3 region is CASSTQGQGWNQPQHF. The complete variable domain, with remaining parts taken from reference TRBV11-2 and TRBJ1-5, reads EAGVAQSPRYKIIEKRQSVAFWCNPISGHATLYWYQQILGQGPKLLIQFQNNGVVDDSQLPKDRFSAERLKGVDSTLKIQPAKLEDSAVYLCASSTQGQGWNQPQHFGDGTRLSIL.

The chain carries TRBV7-2 and TRBJ1-3. The V gene's germline CDR1 is SGHTA and CDR2 FQGNSA. The length of the CDR3 is 18 residues. The CDR3 reads CASSGAGRTISSGNTIYF.

The gene calls are TRBV5-5 and TRBJ2-7. The germline CDR1 and CDR2 sequences are SGHKS and YYEKEE (reference sequence). The CDR3 runs 15 residues. The CDR3 loop reads CASSYSSDIPSEQYF.

J is TRBJ2-1 and V is TRBV24-1; TCRdb designates TRBD2, a call that cannot be tested without DNA. Germline V gene lookup returns CDR1 KGHDR and CDR2 SFDVKD. The CDR3 totals 16 residues. The CDR3: CATSTPGVAGGNEQFF.

The chain combines TRBV14 with TRBJ2-3. CDR3 length: 17 residues. Germline-derived CDR1 and CDR2 are SGHDN and FVKESK. The CDR3 region is CASSQGLQPNFGDTQYF.

The chain recombines TRBV6-5 with TRBJ2-2; as DNA is missing, the TRBD2 call by TCRdb cannot be tested. CDR3 length: 13 residues. In germline, CDR1 is MNHEY, CDR2 SVGAGI. The CDR3 sequence: CASRRESVGELFF.

This rearrangement joins TRBV3-1 to TRBJ1-2. Germline V gives CDR1 LGHDT, CDR2 YNNKEL (reference sequence). This CDR3 has 13 residues. The CDR3 region is CASSQDVRYGYTF.

The chain is built from TRBV12-3 or TRBV12-4 and TRBJ2-5; the TCRdb D gene call, TRBD1, has no DNA to confirm it. This CDR3 spans 13 amino acids. The CDR3 loop reads CASRVTGRETQYF.

This rearrangement joins TRBV5-4 to TRBJ2-5. This CDR3 has 12 amino acids. Looked up from germline, CDR1 is SGHNT and CDR2 is YYREEE (reference sequence). The CDR3 sequence: CASSMGGGTQYF.

V usage is TRBV9 and J usage is TRBJ2-7; checking the TCRdb D call of TRBD1 is not possible without DNA. The CDR3 is made up of 16 amino acids. Per germline, CDR1 SGDLS and CDR2 YYNGEE. The CDR3 loop is CASSPHTATVTYEQYF.

The rearrangement uses TRBV12-3 or TRBV12-4 and TRBJ2-1; lacking DNA, the TRBD2 call made by TCRdb goes unchecked. The CDR3 is 15 amino acids. CDR3 in amino acids: CASSLGTSGGNEQFF.

The chain links TRBV5-1 to TRBJ2-5. There are 14 residues in the CDR3. Germline CDR1 is SGHRS and CDR2 is YFSETQ. The CDR3 is CASSLISAKETQYF. Full variable domain (missing parts from reference TRBV5-1 and TRBJ2-5): KAGVTQTPRYLIKTRGQQVTLSCSPISGHRSVSWYQQTPGQGLQFLFEYFSETQRNKGNFPGRFSGRQFSNSRSEMNVSTLELGDSALYLCASSLISAKETQYFGPGTRLLVL.

The rearrangement links TRBV30 to TRBJ2-4; the D call of TRBD2 rests on TCRdb alone, since no DNA is present to check it. From germline, CDR1 is GTSNPN and CDR2 SVGIG (reference sequence). The CDR3 runs to 15 residues. CDR3 protein: CAWSVKTSGGDIQYF.

The V gene is TRBV21-1, the J gene TRBJ2-7; TCRdb indicates TRBD1, and absent DNA this call remains unverified. TRBV21-1 is a pseudogene locus. This CDR3 region has 15 residues. Here the CDR3 reads CASSKVWTGGTEQYF.

The rearrangement links TRBV12-3 or TRBV12-4 to TRBJ2-7; the D gene TCRdb calls, TRBD1, cannot be checked with no DNA. There are 17 residues in the CDR3. This chain's CDR3 is CASSSPGAGGGGFRLYF.